This record concerns one TCR beta chain sequence. It lacks a known antigen. It has no much larger one-base neighbor in the sample; base qualities were not kept. The record originates from a study of blood T cell repertoires in COVID-19 (dated by TCRdb to the early 2020s). As for the study more broadly: Samples from collaborators originated in the United States, Italy and Spain and spanned both the acute and convalescent phases of COVID-19. The material from the prospective study consisted of cDNA or gDNA derived from T cells, B-cell-depleted T cells, or PBMCs. Samples were obtained from the ongoing ImmuneRACE study (first 160 participants) and from 1,000 to 1,500 subjects provided by 6 global collaborators. The dataset comprised deeply sampled blood TCRbeta repertoires from subjects exposed to, actively infected with, or recovered from COVID-19. Where available, HLA class I and class II types were obtained from metadata supplied by the sample provider rather than from assay-based typing. A de-identified subject ID, COVID-19 status, age in years and sex were almost always included in the sample metadata. The repertoires were released in a freely available public database meant as a resource for research on the immune response to SARS-CoV-2. Study-level results and caveats: The amount of clinical and demographic metadata varied by source and participant and was provided uncurated.

The germline V gene (reference sequence) yields LNHDA for CDR1 and SQIVND for CDR2. V lost 7 bases and J lost 0 bases, and the count of bases not matched to a germline gene is 6. The CDR3 has 15 amino acids, counting the end cysteine and phenylalanine. The only DNA kept is the CDR3, 45 bases in frame from the first base. TCRbeta CDR3 regions were amplified from genomic DNA by means of the immunoSEQ Assay, a bias-controlled multiplex PCR. Per the source publication's procedure: Within the assay, amplification of reference gene primers was used to estimate how many nucleated cells each sample contained. To quantify the absolute abundance of each unique TCRbeta CDR3 rearrangement, sequence reads were collapsed and filtered. For each sample, productive Simpson clonality was calculated as the square root of Simpson's diversity index over productive rearrangements. TCRdb took over this immuneACCESS table, retaining in-frame rearrangements with V and J assigned. Such tables are incomplete; in checked studies, under half of the missing clones stem from an unresolved V gene, and the remainder is unexplained. V and J calls and clone size are as listed in that table; D and trimming were resolved from the DNA. The sample data list some 150,000 clones, and about 84% of these were observed just once. The ten top clones hold 10% to 15% of the sample.

Each collaborating institution followed its own protocols to collect whole blood in K2EDTA tubes. For TCRbeta analysis, collaborator samples were shipped as frozen whole blood, as isolated PBMCs, or as DNA extracted from either sample type. This TCR was sampled from a man between 60 and 75 years old with active or convalescent COVID-19. Recombination connected TRBV19 to TRBJ1-5; a stretch of 7 junction bases matches TRBD1. The sequenced material came from peripheral blood. For the CDR3, the sequence is CASNSHRGSNQPQHF. The sequenced DNA: TGTGCCAGTAACTCGCACAGGGGTAGCAATCAGCCCCAGCATTTT.